The entry below describes one TCR beta chain. Only in-frame clones appear in the TCRdb table, and some are missing; sequencing was by immunoSEQ multiplex PCR. Of some 400,000 clones in the sample, around 91% were seen once. This sample was taken from a study of blood T cell repertoires in COVID-19. About the study: Sample material is recorded as cDNA or gDNA derived from T cells, B-cell-depleted T cells, or PBMCs.

Sequencing used peripheral blood. The receptor comes from a man younger than 30 with active or convalescent COVID-19.

CDR3 coding DNA: TGTGCCAGCAGCGGAGCGGGGGGGCAAGAGACCCAGTACTTC. Translating gives CASSGAGGQETQYF. The chain has TRBV7-3 and TRBJ2-5; 10 bases match TRBD2. CDR1 is SGHTA, CDR2 FQGTGA, per germline. Trimming at V came to 5 bases and at J to 2 bases, leaving 2 bases not matched to a gene. CDR3 length: 14 residues.